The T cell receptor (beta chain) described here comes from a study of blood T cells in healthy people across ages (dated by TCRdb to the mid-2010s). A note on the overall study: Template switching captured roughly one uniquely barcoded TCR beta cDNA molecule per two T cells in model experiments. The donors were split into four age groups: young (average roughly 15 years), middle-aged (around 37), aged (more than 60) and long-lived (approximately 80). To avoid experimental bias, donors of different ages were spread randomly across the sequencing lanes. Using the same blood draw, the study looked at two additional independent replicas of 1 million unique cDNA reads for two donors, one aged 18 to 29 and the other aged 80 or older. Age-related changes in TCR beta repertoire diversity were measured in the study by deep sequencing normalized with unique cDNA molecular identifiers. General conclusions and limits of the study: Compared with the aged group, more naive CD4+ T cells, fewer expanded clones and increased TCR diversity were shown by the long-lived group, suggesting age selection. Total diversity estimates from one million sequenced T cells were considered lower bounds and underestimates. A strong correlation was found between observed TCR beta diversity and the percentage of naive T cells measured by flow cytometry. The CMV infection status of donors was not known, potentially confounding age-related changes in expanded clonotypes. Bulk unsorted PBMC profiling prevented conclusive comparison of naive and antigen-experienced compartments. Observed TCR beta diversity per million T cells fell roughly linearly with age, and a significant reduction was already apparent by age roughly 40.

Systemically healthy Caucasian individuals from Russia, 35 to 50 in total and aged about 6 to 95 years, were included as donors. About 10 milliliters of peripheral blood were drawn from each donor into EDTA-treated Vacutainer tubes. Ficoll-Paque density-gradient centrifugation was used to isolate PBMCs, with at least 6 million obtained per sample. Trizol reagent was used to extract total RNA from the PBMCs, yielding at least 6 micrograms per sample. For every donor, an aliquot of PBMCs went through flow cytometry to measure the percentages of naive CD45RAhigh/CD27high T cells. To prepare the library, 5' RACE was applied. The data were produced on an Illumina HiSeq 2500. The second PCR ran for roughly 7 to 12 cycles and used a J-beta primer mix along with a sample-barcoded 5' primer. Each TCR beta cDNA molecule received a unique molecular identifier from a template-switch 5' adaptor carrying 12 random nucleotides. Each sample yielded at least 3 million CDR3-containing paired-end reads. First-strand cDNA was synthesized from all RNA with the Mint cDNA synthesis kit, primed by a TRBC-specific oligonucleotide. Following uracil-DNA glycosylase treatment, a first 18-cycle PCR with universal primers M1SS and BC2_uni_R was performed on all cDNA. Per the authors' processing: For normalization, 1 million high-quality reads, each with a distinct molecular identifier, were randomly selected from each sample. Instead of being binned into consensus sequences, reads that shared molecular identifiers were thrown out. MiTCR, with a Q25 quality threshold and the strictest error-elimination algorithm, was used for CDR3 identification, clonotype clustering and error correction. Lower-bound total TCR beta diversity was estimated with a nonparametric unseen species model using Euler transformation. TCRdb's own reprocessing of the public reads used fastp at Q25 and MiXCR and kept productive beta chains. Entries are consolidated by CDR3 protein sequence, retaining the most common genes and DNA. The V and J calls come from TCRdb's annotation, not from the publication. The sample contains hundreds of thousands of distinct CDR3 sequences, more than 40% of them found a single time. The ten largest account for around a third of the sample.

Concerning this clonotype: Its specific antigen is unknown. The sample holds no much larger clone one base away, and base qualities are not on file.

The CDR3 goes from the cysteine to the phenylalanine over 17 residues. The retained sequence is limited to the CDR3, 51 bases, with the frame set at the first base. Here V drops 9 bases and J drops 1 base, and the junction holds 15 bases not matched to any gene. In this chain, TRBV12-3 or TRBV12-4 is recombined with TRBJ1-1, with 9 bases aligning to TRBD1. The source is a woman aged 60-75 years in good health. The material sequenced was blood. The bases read TGTGCCAGTAACTCCGGGGACAGGGTTTATCGGAACACTGAAGCTTTCTTT. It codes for CASNSGDRVYRNTEAFF.